This T cell receptor (beta chain) was retrieved from a study of T cells during gluten challenge in celiac disease (dated by TCRdb to about 2017). Concerning the study at large: Paired single-cell TCR sequencing was performed for several challenge participants showing a significant rise in HLA-DQ:gluten tetramer-binding T cells. On the Illumina MiSeq, single-cell libraries were sequenced paired-end 250 bp and bulk libraries were sequenced paired-end 300 bp. Blood was collected at baseline, day 6 and day 14 of the challenge, whereas duodenal biopsies were collected at baseline and day 14.

CDR1 is given as SGHTA and CDR2 as FQGNSA, both from the germline V gene. The CDR3, cysteine through phenylalanine, is 15 amino acids long. Only the CDR3 portion is preserved as DNA: 45 bases, with reading frame beginning at the first base. V loses 3 bases of germline sequence and J loses 5 bases, and the interval between the two ends is 17 bases. Study-level results and caveats: Clonal expansion rose on day 6, as shown by reduced sample-corrected Shannon diversity of circulating gluten-specific T cells. Circulating gluten-specific T cells peaked on day 6, and the day-6 repertoire appeared to consist largely of expanded preexisting memory clonotypes. Across roughly seven patients, roughly 12-45% of single-cell TCR-alpha/beta clonotypes at the latest time point were also present at baseline; bulk data gave 52-55%.

Library preparation employed single-cell sequencing. Data came from an Illumina MiSeq. Paired single-cell TCR-alpha and TCR-beta sequences were amplified by three nested PCRs with multiplexed primers covering all TRA and TRB V genes. As for the authors' bioinformatics: Reads were preprocessed with selected pRESTO steps, and V, D, J genes and CDR3 junctions were assigned with IMGT/HighV-QUEST. Single cells were kept only if valid singletons with at most three chains, each supported by 100 or more reads. A clonotype was defined by identical paired TCR-alpha/beta nucleotide sequences, and sharing of only 0.15% to 0.25% between patients indicated that cross-contamination was negligible. In samples containing more than 20 cells, repertoire diversity was estimated using a Shannon index corrected for undersampling. In TCRdb, the public reads were trimmed at Q25 with fastp and aligned with MiXCR, with productive beta chains retained. Rows with one shared CDR3 protein collapse into an entry with the most common genes and DNA. Clone size and V and J calls follow TCRdb, not the original study. The sample table records under 400 distinct CDR3 sequences; 20% to 30% of these occur just once. About 46% of the sample is held by the ten biggest clonotypes.

Blood cells were gated as tetramer-binding CD4+ effector-memory gut-homing T cells defined as CD3+, CD45RA-, CD62L- and integrin beta7+, with lineage markers excluded. To study recall of gluten-specific T cells, treated celiac disease patients who were on a gluten-free diet went through a 14-day oral dietary gluten challenge. An Aria II cell sorter was used to sort cells as single cells, and also in bulk when tetramer-positive cells were relatively plentiful. Before staining, peripheral blood mononuclear cells were isolated using Ficoll density gradient centrifugation and then cryopreserved. Before tetramer-binding CD4+ T cells were sorted, thawed cells were stained with a pool of PE-conjugated HLA-DQ:gluten tetramers presenting immunodominant gluten epitopes. Following HLA-DQ:gluten tetramer staining, tetramer-based enrichment was performed on blood samples. This clonotype is characterized as hyperexpanded (1% or more). No base quality information exists; no much larger clone differs at one position.

The rearranged chain carries TRBV7-2 and TRBJ2-7; TRBD2 is perhaps the D gene, given 6 matching bases. The material was gluten-specific CD4+ T cells sorted from blood using tetramers, obtained at baseline or on day 6, 14 or 28 of gluten challenge (not recorded which). The clonotype comes from a female donor with celiac disease. The base sequence is TGTGCCAGCAGCTTGCGATCGGGGGATGGTAACGAGCAGTACTTC. Its translation is CASSLRSGDGNEQYF.